The 27 T cell receptor beta chains listed next were all sequenced from one sample in a study of blood T cell repertoires in COVID-19. Sequencing used immunoSEQ multiplex PCR; TCRdb keeps in-frame clones, though not all of them. Here the sample spans 250,000 to 300,000 clones, approximately 86% being singletons. The specimen was peripheral blood. These receptors were collected from a man aged 25-45 years with active or convalescent COVID-19.

The V call is TRBV7-2, the J call TRBJ2-1; D not certain. Germline-derived CDR1 and CDR2 are SGHTA and FQGNSA. The CDR3 extends over 15 amino acids. The V end lost 1 base, the J end lost 4 bases, and 11 bases lay between the germline ends. The CDR3 loop reads CASSLVGGKYNEQFF. The CDR3 DNA reads TGTGCCAGCAGCTTAGTAGGCGGAAAATACAATGAGCAGTTCTTC.

The chain is built from TRBV12-3 or TRBV12-4 and TRBJ2-1, with D unresolved. Trimming removed 2 bases from V and 3 bases from J, with 5 bases in between. The CDR3 runs 13 residues. This CDR3 reads CASSLTVYNEQFF. CDR3 nucleotides: TGTGCCAGCAGTTTAACGGTCTACAATGAGCAGTTCTTC.

The chain links TRBV19 to TRBJ1-6; D is ambiguous. Deletions cut 7 bases from V and 7 bases from J, with 11 bases between. Germline V CDR1 and CDR2: LNHDA, SQIVND (reference sequence). CDR3 length: 13 residues. The CDR3 sequence is CASNLYQNSPLHF. CDR3 nucleotides: TGTGCCAGTAATCTCTACCAAAATTCACCCCTCCACTTT.

The chain couples TRBV27 to TRBJ1-6, with 8 bases lining up with TRBD1. Germline loops: CDR1 MNHEY, CDR2 SMNVEV (reference sequence). This CDR3 region has 16 residues. Unmatched junction bases numbered 10, after V lost 5 bases and J lost 7 bases. The CDR3 DNA reads as TGTGCCAGCAGTCCTCGGTCAGGGGGCTACAATTCACCCCTCCACTTT. It specifies CASSPRSGGYNSPLHF.

This clone was observed once. The chain carries TRBV27 and TRBJ1-3; D unclear. From germline, CDR1 is MNHEY and CDR2 SMNVEV (reference sequence). Trimming took 3 bases from V and 0 from J, leaving 3 bases between them. The CDR3 covers 13 residues. The CDR3 loop is CASSFNSGNTIYF. In DNA, the CDR3 is TGTGCCAGCAGTTTCAACTCTGGAAACACCATATATTTT.

The chain couples TRBV2 to TRBJ2-2; no firm D call. The CDR3 is 15 residues long. Germline CDR1 SNHLY, CDR2 FYNNEI. Trimming took 6 bases from V and 3 from J, leaving 14 bases between them. The CDR3 sequence is CASSSVRFDTGELFF. CDR3 coding DNA: TGTGCCAGCAGCAGTGTCAGGTTTGACACCGGGGAGCTGTTTTTT.

V and J are TRBV6-2 or TRBV6-3 and TRBJ1-2; D possibly corresponds to TRBD1 (5 bases). Germline V CDR1 and CDR2: MNHEY, SVGEGT. The V and J ends lost 2 bases and 3 bases respectively, with 16 bases between them. This CDR3 spans 16 amino acids. The DNA for the CDR3 is TGTGCCAGCAGTTACCCCCCGGCAGGGCCGGACTATGGCTACACCTTC. It translates to CASSYPPAGPDYGYTF.

The genes are TRBV30 and TRBJ2-7, with 11 bases lining up with TRBD1. Germline V gives CDR1 GTSNPN, CDR2 SVGIG (reference sequence). V shed 8 bases and J 3 bases; nucleotides not matched to a gene: 6. The CDR3 runs to 13 residues. The CDR3 nucleotides are TGTGCCGAACCGGGACAGGGGGTCTACGAGCAGTACTTC. Its protein product is CAEPGQGVYEQYF.

The CDR3 sequence: CASSPPGVGGTGELFF. In DNA, the CDR3 is TGTGCCAGCAGCCCCCCCGGAGTAGGCGGAACCGGGGAGCTGTTTTTT. The chain employs TRBV3-1 (or the pseudogene TRBV3-2) and TRBJ2-2, with D hard to call. Germline CDR1 reads LGHDT; CDR2 reads YNNKEL (reference sequence). V lost 4 bases, J lost 5 bases, and 17 bases lay in between. The CDR3 spans 16 residues.

This clone appeared once. Here the CDR3 reads CASSQDRVSTEAFF. In DNA, the CDR3 is TGCGCCAGCAGCCAAGACAGGGTGAGCACTGAAGCTTTCTTT. This chain uses TRBV4-3 with TRBJ1-1; a possible D gene is TRBD1 (5 bases). This CDR3 region has 14 residues. Germline values: CDR1 LGHNA, CDR2 YSLEER. Deletions cut 0 bases from V and 4 bases from J, with 9 bases between.

This chain joins TRBV3-1 (or the pseudogene TRBV3-2) and TRBJ1-5, with 9 bases lining up with TRBD1. Losses at the gene ends were 7 bases for V and 8 bases for J; bases not matched to a gene: 6. Germline CDR1 and CDR2: LGHDT and YNNKEL (reference sequence). This CDR3 is built from 13 residues. CDR3 nucleotides: TGTGCCAGCACCTCGGGACAGGGAAAGCCCCAGCATTTT. It codes for CASTSGQGKPQHF.

This clone has more than one count but fewer than ten. This same CDR3 is encoded by further DNA sequences in the sample. CDR3 bases: TGTGCCAGCAGCTTAGCGGGAAACTCCTACAATGAGCAGTTCTTC. This codes for CASSLAGNSYNEQFF. The V call is TRBV11-3, the J call TRBJ2-1; TRBD2 is a possible D gene (5 bases). The germline V gene encodes CDR1 SGHNT and CDR2 YENEEA. The length of the CDR3 is 15 residues. Trimming shortened V by 1 base and J by 0 bases, and 7 bases separated the two germline ends. Using reference TRBV11-3 and TRBJ2-1 for the parts outside the CDR3, the full variable domain is EAGVVQSPRYKIIEKKQPVAFWCNPISGHNTLYWYLQNLGQGPELLIRYENEEAVDDSQLPKDRFSAERLKGVDSTLKIQPAELGDSAVYLCASSLAGNSYNEQFFGPGTRLTVL.

The rearrangement joins TRBV21-1 to TRBJ1-5; the table's D call, TRBD1, was not checked against the DNA. TRBV21-1 is designated a pseudogene. The CDR3 length is 16 residues. CDR3 amino acids: CASSKALFQTNQPQHF. The CDR3 bases are TGTGCCAGCAGCAAAGCGCTTTTCCAGACAAACCAGCCCCAGCATTTT.

This clone showed up just once. The chain couples TRBV5-1 to TRBJ2-5; 9 nucleotides agree with TRBD2. This CDR3 is 17 amino acids long. The ends lost 0 bases at V and 3 bases at J; junction bases unmatched: 9. Germline CDR1 SGHRS, CDR2 YFSETQ. CDR3 residues: CASSLAMGGGDKETQYF. Here the CDR3 DNA reads TGCGCCAGCAGCTTGGCCATGGGCGGGGGGGACAAAGAGACCCAGTACTTC.

V usage is TRBV29-1 and J usage is TRBJ1-2; the match to TRBD1 covers 7 bases. The CDR3 consists of 12 residues. Unmatched junction bases numbered 5, after V lost 6 bases and J lost 4 bases. The germline gives CDR1 SQVTM, CDR2 ANQGSEA. The CDR3 DNA reads TGCAGCGTCCCGGGACAGTCCTATGGCTACACCTTC. This translates into CSVPGQSYGYTF.

The chain recombines TRBV9 with TRBJ2-3; no definite D call. The V end was cut by 4 bases, the J end by 0 bases, with 15 bases between. In germline, CDR1 is SGDLS, CDR2 YYNGEE. The length of the CDR3 is 16 residues. The CDR3 DNA sequence: TGTGCCAGCAGCCACCACGGTAGATCTAGCACAGATACGCAGTATTTT. Translating it yields CASSHHGRSSTDTQYF.

Written as DNA, the CDR3 is TGTGCCAGCAGCGTAGCTGCGGGGGGGATCAATGAGCAGTTCTTC. It yields the protein CASSVAAGGINEQFF. The chain carries TRBV9 and TRBJ2-1, with TRBD2 matching 9 bases. The CDR3 runs to 15 residues. Germline assignment: CDR1 SGDLS and CDR2 YYNGEE. Trimming at V came to 0 bases and at J to 6 bases, leaving 4 bases not matched to a gene.

This chain uses TRBV2 with TRBJ1-6, with TRBD1 matching over 8 bases. Germline V gene lookup returns CDR1 SNHLY and CDR2 FYNNEI. The CDR3 totals 14 residues. With 4 bases clipped from V and 9 bases from J, the junction kept 5 bases outside the gene matches. The CDR3 DNA reads as TGTGCCAGCAGTGGACAGGGGACACGTTCACCCCTCCACTTT. This codes for CASSGQGTRSPLHF.

V and J are TRBV11-2 and TRBJ2-2; a weak D match, TRBD1 (5 bases). CDR1 is SGHAT, CDR2 FQNNGV, per germline. Trimming shortened V by 0 bases and J by 4 bases, and 15 bases separated the two germline ends. This CDR3 has 17 residues. CDR3 amino acids: CASSLDQGSSSTGELFF. As DNA, the CDR3 is TGTGCCAGCAGCTTAGATCAGGGCTCCAGCTCCACCGGGGAGCTGTTTTTT.

The chain joins TRBV7-8 to TRBJ1-6; D gene uncertain. The CDR3 spans 15 residues. The ends were cut back, 2 bases at V and 14 bases at J, with 19 bases in the middle. Looked up from germline, CDR1 is SGHVS and CDR2 is FQNEAQ. The CDR3 here is CASSLQGRPDGSLHF. DNA of the CDR3: TGTGCCAGCAGCTTACAAGGGAGACCGGATGGATCCCTCCACTTT. The full variable domain, in which reference TRBV7-8 and TRBJ1-6 provide the parts outside the CDR3, is GAGVSQSPRYKVAKRGQDVALRCDPISGHVSLFWYQQALGQGPEFLTYFQNEAQLDKSGLPSDRFFAERPEGSVSTLKIQRTQQEDSAVYLCASSLQGRPDGSLHFGNGTRLTVT.

The chain uses TRBV5-1 and TRBJ2-7, with D possibly TRBD1 on 5 matching bases. Trimming left V 2 bases short and J 5 bases short, with 11 bases between. The length of the CDR3 is 13 residues. CDR1 is SGHRS and CDR2 is YFSETQ in the germline V gene. CDR3 coding DNA: TGCGCCAGCAGCTTCTCTCAGGGAAACGAGCAGTACTTC. The encoded protein is CASSFSQGNEQYF.

The genes are TRBV7-2 and TRBJ2-1; 9 bases align to TRBD1. Per the germline V gene, CDR1 is SGHTA and CDR2 is FQGNSA. The CDR3 sequence is 16 residues long. V was pared by 7 bases and J by 7 bases, with 14 bases of the junction left unmatched. DNA for the CDR3: TGTGCCAGCATGGAGAAGCCGGGACAGGGTAGAAATGAGCAGTTCTTC. Protein product: CASMEKPGQGRNEQFF.

The chain employs TRBV23-1 and TRBJ2-1, with 8 bases fitting TRBD2. TRBV23-1 is treated as an ORF (open reading frame) with a function not yet certain. The ends lost 3 bases at V and 3 bases at J; junction bases unmatched: 7. This CDR3 comprises 16 residues. CDR3 DNA: TGCGCCAGCAGTCACAGACTAGCGCGCAACTACAATGAGCAGTTCTTC. It codes for CASSHRLARNYNEQFF.

This rearrangement joins TRBV13 to TRBJ2-7; 8 bases line up with TRBD1. The CDR3 covers 13 residues. CDR1 and CDR2 (germline): PRHDT, FYEKMQ (reference sequence). The V segment lost 8 bases and the J segment 3 bases; nucleotides outside the gene matches: 6. This CDR3 reads CASAKDRDYEQYF. CDR3 coding DNA: TGTGCCAGCGCCAAGGACAGGGACTACGAGCAGTACTTC.

The J gene is TRBJ1-2, the V gene TRBV18; possible D gene TRBD1, 5 bases. Per germline, CDR1 KGHSH and CDR2 LQKENI. With 3 bases removed from V and 1 base from J, the gap between germline ends came to 9 bases. The CDR3 loop spans 14 amino acids. The CDR3 loop reads CASSPQGNNYGYTF. The CDR3 nucleotides are TGTGCCAGCTCACCGCAGGGAAATAACTATGGCTACACCTTC.

This clone was seen a handful of times. The chain combines TRBV27 with TRBJ1-5; 7 bases map to TRBD1. Germline V gives CDR1 MNHEY, CDR2 SMNVEV (reference sequence). CDR3 length equals 16 residues. Unmatched junction bases numbered 5, after V lost 1 base and J lost 2 bases. The CDR3 DNA is TGTGCCAGCAGTTTATTAGGGGGCGCGGGCAATCAGCCCCAGCATTTT. The encoded protein is CASSLLGGAGNQPQHF.

The CDR3 sequence: CASSYPPGQGSNTEAFF. DNA of the CDR3: TGTGCCAGCAGTTACCCGCCGGGACAGGGCTCAAACACTGAAGCTTTCTTT. The chain couples TRBV6-2 or TRBV6-3 to TRBJ1-1, with TRBD1 matching over 9 bases. Germline-derived CDR1 and CDR2 are MNHEY and SVGEGT. The J segment lost 2 bases and the V segment lost 2 bases, leaving 9 bases of the junction unmatched. CDR3 length: 17 residues.